These 9 T cell receptor beta chains share one sample of origin, sequenced in a study of T cells in Graves' hyperthyroidism and ophthalmopathy. Amplification of TCR beta CDR3 regions used RNA as the template. First-round RT-PCR of the TCR CDR3 relied on the HTBI primer set. One entry per CDR3 protein, called by TCRdb with MiXCR from the multiplex PCR reads. The sample has about 350,000 distinct CDR3 sequences; around 14% are singletons. Source material: blood. Receptor source: a woman aged 25 to 39 with Graves' hyperthyroidism.

The J gene is TRBJ2-2, the V gene TRBV10-2, with 7 bases aligning to TRBD1. The ends lost 3 bases at V and 2 bases at J; junction bases unmatched: 3. Germline-derived CDR1 and CDR2 are WSHSY and SAAADI. There are 15 residues in the CDR3. This chain's CDR3 is CASSEGTVNTGELFF. The CDR3 DNA reads as TGCGCCAGCAGTGAAGGGACAGTAAACACCGGGGAGCTGTTTTTT.

This clonotype has ten or more counts. This chain uses TRBV19 with TRBJ2-7; 8 bases agree with TRBD1. Germline V CDR1 and CDR2: LNHDA, SQIVND (reference sequence). Trimming removed 6 bases from V and 7 bases from J; junction bases left unmatched: 14. The CDR3 extends over 15 amino acids. The CDR3 DNA follows: TGTGCCAGTAGCCGACTCAGGGGGCCGGCGGGGGAGCAGTACTTC. Amino acids: CASSRLRGPAGEQYF.

This clonotype was seen many times. The CDR3 reads CASRIWTGFDEQYF. The DNA for the CDR3 is TGTGCCAGCAGGATATGGACAGGGTTCGACGAGCAGTACTTC. The chain joins TRBV6-2 or TRBV6-3 to TRBJ2-7, with 8 bases lining up with TRBD1. CDR3 length: 14 amino acids. V shed 6 bases and J 5 bases; nucleotides not matched to a gene: 9. Germline values: CDR1 MNHEY, CDR2 SVGEGT.

This clonotype was detected ten times or more. The chain couples TRBV10-3 to TRBJ2-5, with TRBD1 identical over 9 bases. J was trimmed by 13 bases and V by 2 bases; bases with no gene match: 17. CDR1 and CDR2 (germline): ENHRY, SYGVKD. The CDR3 is 16 amino acids. CDR3 coding DNA: TGTGCCATCAGTGAGGAAAGTAGGACAGGGGTGCGTAGGGCGTACTTC. Protein: CAISEESRTGVRRAYF.

This clonotype appeared a few times. This rearrangement joins TRBV20-1 to TRBJ2-2; D call uncertain. CDR1 and CDR2 (germline): DFQATT, SNEGSKA (reference sequence). Trimming shortened V by 8 bases and J by 4 bases, and 11 bases separated the two germline ends. The CDR3 is 12 amino acids. The CDR3 DNA is TGCAGTCTTCGCGGAATCACCGGGGAGCTGTTTTTT. Residues: CSLRGITGELFF.

This clonotype was counted many times. The genes are TRBV2 and TRBJ2-2; D not certain. CDR1 and CDR2 (germline): SNHLY, FYNNEI. The ends were cut back, 7 bases at V and 3 bases at J, with 12 bases in the middle. The CDR3 totals 14 residues. The CDR3 nucleotides are TGTGCCAGCATGAGGAGCAGAGACACCGGGGAGCTGTTTTTT. Translated, it gives CASMRSRDTGELFF.

This clonotype showed up just once. The chain recombines TRBV7-9 with TRBJ2-1, with D uncertain. CDR3 length: 12 amino acids. Germline assignment: CDR1 SEHNR and CDR2 FQNEAQ (reference sequence). V shed 3 bases and J shed 5 bases, with 5 bases lying between them. CDR3 region: CASSFYHNEQFF. The CDR3 DNA is TGTGCCAGCAGCTTCTACCACAATGAGCAGTTCTTC. The full variable domain, rest sourced from reference TRBV7-9 and TRBJ2-1, is DTGVSQNPRHKITKRGQNVTFRCDPISEHNRLYWYRQTLGQGPEFLTYFQNEAQLEKSRLLSDRFSAERPKGSFSTLEIQRTEQGDSAMYLCASSFYHNEQFFGPGTRLTVL.

This clonotype has a count of ten or more. This chain uses TRBV10-3 with TRBJ2-7; 11 nucleotides agree with TRBD2. The CDR3 has 14 residues. The V and J ends lost 5 bases and 6 bases, in that order; junction bases with no gene match: 6. Looked up from germline, CDR1 is ENHRY and CDR2 is SYGVKD. CDR3 sequence: CAISPTSGILEQYF. The CDR3 DNA is TGTGCCATCAGTCCGACTAGCGGGATACTCGAGCAGTACTTC.

The chain joins TRBV11-2 to TRBJ2-3, with a possible D match to TRBD1 (6 bases). The ends were cut back, 2 bases at V and 2 bases at J, with 11 bases in the middle. Germline values: CDR1 SGHAT, CDR2 FQNNGV. The CDR3 is made up of 15 amino acids. The CDR3: CASSLLDSTTDTQYF. The CDR3 DNA reads as TGTGCCAGCAGCTTACTGGACAGTACCACAGATACGCAGTATTTT.